A single sample is the source of the 19 T cell receptor beta chains below, sequenced in a study of Ad26.COV2.S vaccination and SARS-CoV-2 variants. Treatment denoted: roughly 19 received Ad26.COV2.S at low or high dose, single or two shots; roughly 5 received placebo; per-sample allocation not given. Sampling took place 63 days after the first vaccine or placebo injection. Data came from immunoSEQ multiplex PCR; TCRdb stores just in-frame clones and leaves some out. The sample consists of under 550,000 clones, about nine tenths of them appearing once. Material: peripheral blood, obtained in a trial of Ad26.COV2.S vaccine versus placebo. The receptors stem from a person aged 18-65 years who received the Ad26.COV2.S COVID-19 vaccine or a placebo.

The chain is built from TRBV27 and TRBJ1-6; a possible D gene is TRBD1 (6 bases). V gave up 7 bases and J gave up 0 bases, with 13 bases separating them. The CDR3 has 16 amino acids. CDR1 is MNHEY and CDR2 is SMNVEV in the germline V gene (reference sequence). As DNA, the CDR3 is TGTGCCAGCACCTACACAGGGAGCTCCTATAATTCACCCCTCCACTTT. Translated: CASTYTGSSYNSPLHF.

The genes are TRBV7-2 and TRBJ2-1; 9 bases fit TRBD2. Trimming at V came to 1 base and at J to 8 bases, leaving 9 bases not matched to a gene. The CDR3 spans 16 residues. Germline values: CDR1 SGHTA, CDR2 FQGNSA. The CDR3 is CASSLGGSGSSYEQFF. In DNA, the CDR3 is TGTGCCAGCAGCTTAGGGGGTAGCGGGAGTTCCTATGAGCAGTTCTTC.

V usage is TRBV5-4 and J usage is TRBJ2-1; perhaps TRBD2 as D (6 bases). Per the germline V gene, CDR1 is SGHNT and CDR2 is YYREEE (reference sequence). The CDR3 covers 13 residues. Between the trimmed V and J ends, which lost 5 bases and 10 bases, there was a span of 16 bases. The CDR3 here is CASSHNSGSEQFF. As DNA, the CDR3 is TGTGCCAGCAGTCACAATAGCGGCTCGGAGCAGTTCTTC.

This clone appeared a single time. The V gene is TRBV25-1, the J gene TRBJ2-5; TRBD2 agrees at 10 bases. The germline gives CDR1 MGHDK, CDR2 SYGVNS. V gave up 8 bases and J gave up 1 base; unmatched junction bases: 4. The CDR3 runs to 14 residues. For the CDR3, the DNA is TGTGCCAGCGCCCTAGCGGGAGTCCAAGAGACCCAGTACTTC. Amino acids: CASALAGVQETQYF.

The chain uses TRBV5-1 and TRBJ1-1, with D possibly TRBD1 on 5 matching bases. Germline V CDR1 and CDR2: SGHRS, YFSETQ. The CDR3 is 14 amino acids. Trimming shortened V by 2 bases and J by 6 bases, and 14 bases separated the two germline ends. CDR3 coding DNA: TGCGCCAGCAGCTTTGACACCGGGGGGGCTGAAGCTTTCTTT. Residues: CASSFDTGGAEAFF.

The chain carries TRBV19 and TRBJ2-5; perhaps D is TRBD1 or TRBD2 (5 bases each). The CDR3 consists of 15 residues. Germline loops: CDR1 LNHDA, CDR2 SQIVND (reference sequence). Deletions cut 5 bases from V and 5 bases from J, with 18 bases between. In nucleotides, the CDR3 is TGTGCCAGTAGTTTCCAACCGGGACCCGGGGAGACCCAGTACTTC. This codes for CASSFQPGPGETQYF. The full variable domain, with the rest looked up from reference TRBV19 and TRBJ2-5, is DGGITQSPKYLFRKEGQNVTLSCEQNLNHDAMYWYRQDPGQGLRLIYYSQIVNDFQKGDIAEGYSVSREKKESFPLTVTSAQKNPTAFYLCASSFQPGPGETQYFGPGTRLLVL.

The CDR3 coding sequence is TGTGCCAGCAGTGGAGGGACTAGCGGAAGTTCCTACGAGCAGTACTTC. It translates to CASSGGTSGSSYEQYF. This chain links TRBV27 with TRBJ2-7, with 11 bases lining up with TRBD2. The length of the CDR3 is 16 residues. Unmatched junction bases numbered 7, after V lost 5 bases and J lost 1 base. Germline V lookup: CDR1 MNHEY, CDR2 SMNVEV (reference sequence).

The chain uses TRBV15 and TRBJ2-5, with 12 bases fitting TRBD1. CDR1 LNHNV and CDR2 YYDKDF come from the germline V gene (reference sequence). The CDR3 contains 15 residues. The V gene end was trimmed by 3 bases and the J gene end by 5 bases; junction bases not matched to a gene: 4. In DNA, the CDR3 is TGTGCCACCAGCAGGGGACAGGGGGCTGAGGAGACCCAGTACTTC. As protein: CATSRGQGAEETQYF.

This chain uses TRBV18 with TRBJ2-5; possibly TRBD2 for D (5 bases). This CDR3 has 15 residues. V shed 1 base and J shed 2 bases, with 11 bases lying between them. Germline assignment: CDR1 KGHSH and CDR2 LQKENI. The CDR3 DNA reads TGTGCCAGCTCACCACGGGTAGCGAGACAAGAGACCCAGTACTTC. Translated: CASSPRVARQETQYF.

DNA for the CDR3: TGTGCCAGCAGCCTCGGAGGAGAGGGGGCCTCTGGGGCCAACGTCCTGACTTTC. Translated: CASSLGGEGASGANVLTF. The chain uses TRBV5-4 and TRBJ2-6, with 7 bases that match TRBD1. This CDR3 is built from 18 residues. In germline, CDR1 is SGHNT, CDR2 YYREEE (reference sequence). V lost 4 bases to trimming and J lost 0 bases; unmatched junction nucleotides: 10.

The rearrangement links TRBV5-1 to TRBJ2-1; 9 positions agree with TRBD2. Germline V lookup: CDR1 SGHRS, CDR2 YFSETQ. The CDR3 length is 15 residues. Germline trimming cut 2 bases from V and 9 bases from J; bases unmatched to any gene: 9. CDR3 DNA: TGCGCCAGCAGCTTCGGGGCGGGAGGGCCGCGTGAGCAGTTCTTC. Amino acid sequence: CASSFGAGGPREQFF. Full variable domain (rest looked up from reference TRBV5-1 and TRBJ2-1): KAGVTQTPRYLIKTRGQQVTLSCSPISGHRSVSWYQQTPGQGLQFLFEYFSETQRNKGNFPGRFSGRQFSNSRSEMNVSTLELGDSALYLCASSFGAGGPREQFFGPGTRLTVL.

The CDR3, as DNA: TGTGCCAGCAGTTTATACGGGACAGAAGAGACCCAGTACTTC. This sequence encodes CASSLYGTEETQYF. The chain employs TRBV28 and TRBJ2-5; 7 bases are a match to TRBD1. The CDR3 sequence is 14 residues long. From germline, CDR1 is MDHEN and CDR2 SYDVKM. V was clipped by 1 base and J by 3 bases; unmatched bases: 2.

In its sample, this clone was seen a few times. The gene calls are TRBV5-5 and TRBJ1-5; possible D gene TRBD1, 6 bases. The length of the CDR3 is 15 residues. The V end was cut by 7 bases, the J end by 5 bases, with 19 bases between. Germline CDR1 reads SGHKS; CDR2 reads YYEKEE (reference sequence). The CDR3 sequence is CASGDPHREDQPQHF. The CDR3 DNA follows: TGTGCCAGCGGCGATCCACACAGGGAAGATCAGCCCCAGCATTTT.

The chain recombines TRBV6-2 or TRBV6-3 with TRBJ2-7; 12 positions match TRBD2. V was pared by 6 bases and J by 7 bases, with 10 bases of the junction left unmatched. Germline CDR1 MNHEY, CDR2 SVGEGT. This CDR3 comprises 15 residues. CDR3 bases: TGTGCCAGCAGCCGGACTAGCGGGGTGCTGGGGGAGCAGTACTTC. Translation gives CASSRTSGVLGEQYF.

The chain uses TRBV19 and TRBJ1-2, with unresolved D. This CDR3 is 14 amino acids long. The germline CDR1 and CDR2 sequences are LNHDA and SQIVND (reference sequence). Deletions cut 3 bases from V and 0 bases from J, with 8 bases between. CDR3 loop: CASSIVAANYGYTF. In DNA form, the CDR3 reads TGTGCCAGTAGTATTGTCGCAGCTAACTATGGCTACACCTTC.

This chain links TRBV25-1 with TRBJ2-7, with D tentatively TRBD1 or TRBD2 (6 bases each). The germline gives CDR1 MGHDK, CDR2 SYGVNS. This CDR3 is built from 15 residues. V was shortened by 4 bases and J by 0 bases, with 13 bases between the two germline ends. The CDR3 sequence is CASSGGWGASYEQYF. CDR3 bases: TGTGCCAGCAGTGGGGGGTGGGGGGCCTCCTACGAGCAGTACTTC.

This clone was observed once. CDR3 residues: CASSSWTSGKPNTGELFF. The CDR3 DNA reads as TGTGCCAGCAGCTCCTGGACTAGCGGGAAACCAAACACCGGGGAGCTGTTTTTT. This chain joins TRBV7-8 and TRBJ2-2; 12 nucleotides align to TRBD2. The CDR3 runs 18 residues. Looked up from germline, CDR1 is SGHVS and CDR2 is FQNEAQ. The V segment lost 4 bases and the J segment 2 bases; nucleotides outside the gene matches: 8.

The genes are TRBV10-1 and TRBJ1-1, with a tentative D call TRBD1 (5 bases). Deletions cut 2 bases from V and 8 bases from J, with 9 bases between. CDR1 and CDR2 from the germline V gene are WNHNN and SYGVQD (reference sequence). The CDR3 is made up of 12 amino acids. The CDR3 loop reads CASSEDRSEAFF. Here the CDR3 DNA reads TGCGCCAGCAGTGAGGACAGATCGGAAGCTTTCTTT.

The chain joins TRBV27 to TRBJ2-3; D remains ambiguous. This CDR3 spans 14 amino acids. V dropped 4 bases and J dropped 2 bases, with 10 bases sitting between them. Germline lookup yields CDR1 MNHEY and CDR2 SMNVEV (reference sequence). The CDR3 region is CASSYQTDTDTQYF. CDR3 DNA: TGTGCCAGCAGTTACCAGACCGACACAGATACGCAGTATTTT.